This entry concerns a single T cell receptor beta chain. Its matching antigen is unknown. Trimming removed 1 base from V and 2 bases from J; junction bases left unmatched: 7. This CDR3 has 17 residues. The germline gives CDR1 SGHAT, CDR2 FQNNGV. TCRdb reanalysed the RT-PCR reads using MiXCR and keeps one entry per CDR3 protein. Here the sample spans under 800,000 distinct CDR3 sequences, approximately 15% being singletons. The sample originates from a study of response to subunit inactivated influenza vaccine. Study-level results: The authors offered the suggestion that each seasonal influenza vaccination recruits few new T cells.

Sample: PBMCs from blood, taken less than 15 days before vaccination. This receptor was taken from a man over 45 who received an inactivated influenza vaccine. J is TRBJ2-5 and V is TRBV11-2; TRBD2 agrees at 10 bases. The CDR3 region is CASSLVLASGGQETQYF. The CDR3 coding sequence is TGTGCCAGCAGCTTAGTCCTAGCTAGCGGGGGACAAGAGACCCAGTACTTC.